This is a list of T cell receptor beta chains from one sample in a study of blood T cell repertoires in COVID-19. TCRdb's copy holds only in-frame clones and misses some; the assay was immunoSEQ multiplex PCR. This table has tens of thousands of clones, around 80% appearing once. Sequencing used peripheral blood. All receptors derive from a human donor in a cohort sampled during active COVID-19. CDR3s include the opening cysteine and the closing phenylalanine or tryptophan. A D gene is named only where the DNA matches it firmly. Only part of the rows carry a size: once, few, many, or a class if the clone is expanded.

D gene	clone size	V gene	J gene	CDR3 DNA	CDR3 protein
TRBD1	.	TRBV5-1	TRBJ2-7	TGCGCCAGCAGCTTGGCCGGGACAGGGGGTCGCGAGCAGTACTTC	CASSLAGTGGREQYF
TRBD1	.	TRBV11-2	TRBJ1-1	TGTGCCAGCAGCTTAGATCCCGGGACAGGAAATGAAGCTTTCTTT	CASSLDPGTGNEAFF
TRBD1	.	TRBV19	TRBJ2-1	TGTGCCAGTAGTATAGATAACAGGGGACCCTACAATGAGCAGTTCTTC	CASSIDNRGPYNEQFF
.	.	TRBV3-1/TRBV3-2	TRBJ2-1	TGTGCCAGCAGCCCCAGGTTCGAAACCTACAATGAGCAGTTCTTC	CASSPRFETYNEQFF
TRBD2	.	TRBV12-3/TRBV12-4	TRBJ2-2	TGTGCCAGCAGTTTACTAGCGGGAGGGGAGCTGTTTTTT	CASSLLAGGELFF
TRBD2	.	TRBV5-1	TRBJ2-1	TGCGCCAGCAGCTTGGAACTAGCGGGCGGCAATGAGCAGTTCTTC	CASSLELAGGNEQFF
TRBD1	few	TRBV20-1	TRBJ2-5	TGCAGTGCTAGTGGGGACAGGGACCTTCGGACCCAGTACTTC	CSASGDRDLRTQYF
TRBD1	.	TRBV15	TRBJ2-5	TGTGCCACCAGCAGAGAGGATGGGACAGGGGTTCAAGAGACCCAGTACTTC	CATSREDGTGVQETQYF
.	.	TRBV28	TRBJ1-6	TGTGCCAGCAGTCCCGCCGGGTCCTATAATTCACCCCTCCACTTT	CASSPAGSYNSPLHF
.	.	TRBV15	TRBJ1-2	TGTGCCACCAGCAGAGGGGGCGACTATGGCTACACCTTC	CATSRGGDYGYTF
.	once	TRBV20-1	TRBJ2-3	TGCAGTGCCTTGTTGGGCGATACGCAGTATTTT	CSALLGDTQYF
.	.	TRBV5-1	TRBJ1-1	TGCGCCAGCAGCTTGAGCCCGGTAAACACTGAAGCTTTCTTT	CASSLSPVNTEAFF
.	.	TRBV29-1	TRBJ2-7	TGCAGCGTTGGGCGGGAACCCTACGAGCAGTACTTC	CSVGREPYEQYF
.	.	TRBV24-1	TRBJ2-1	TGTGCCACCAGTGCCCGACAGGAAATAAACAATGAGCAGTTCTTC	CATSARQEINNEQFF
TRBD1	.	TRBV11-3	TRBJ1-3	TGTGCCAGCAGGCTGACAGGGCTTGGAAACACCATATATTTT	CASRLTGLGNTIYF
TRBD1	once	TRBV24-1	TRBJ1-2	TGTGCCACCAGTGATGCGGACAGGACCCCTAACTATGGCTACACCTTC	CATSDADRTPNYGYTF
.	.	TRBV7-8	TRBJ2-7	TGTGCCAGCAGCTTAGTGGGGGCATCTCCCCCCGGCCCCTACGAGCAGTACTTC	CASSLVGASPPGPYEQYF
.	.	TRBV7-6	TRBJ2-1	TGTGCCAGCAGCCCCCAAGGGGATGAGCAGTTCTTC	CASSPQGDEQFF
TRBD1	few	TRBV28	TRBJ1-4	TGTGCCAGCAGTCAGGGGGCGGGAAATGAAAAACTGTTTTTT	CASSQGAGNEKLFF
TRBD2	.	TRBV2	TRBJ2-7	TGTGCCAGCAGGACCGGGACTAGCTCCTACGAGCAGTACTTC	CASRTGTSSYEQYF
.	.	TRBV12-3/TRBV12-4	TRBJ2-2	TGTGCCAGCAGCCTTAAACTCGGGGAGCTGTTTTTT	CASSLKLGELFF
.	large	TRBV7-2	TRBJ1-2	TGTGCCAGAAGGGAGCAGTACTATGGCTACACCTTC	CARREQYYGYTF
.	.	TRBV5-1	TRBJ2-5	TGCGCCAGCAGCACGGGGGAGACCCAGTACTTC	CASSTGETQYF
TRBD2	few	TRBV3-1/TRBV3-2	TRBJ2-7	TGTGCCAGCAGCGAAGGGGCTAGCGGGGGCTACGAGCAGTACTTC	CASSEGASGGYEQYF
.	.	TRBV24-1	TRBJ2-3	TGTGCCACCAGTGAACCGGGACTCATTAGCACAGATACGCAGTATTTT	CATSEPGLISTDTQYF
.	.	TRBV5-4	TRBJ2-5	TGTGCCAGCAACGTCGGGACTCTGAGGGAGACCCAGTACTTC	CASNVGTLRETQYF
.	.	TRBV3-1/TRBV3-2	TRBJ1-2	TGTGCCAGCAGCCATGGGAGTTTCCCTAACTATGGCTACACCTTC	CASSHGSFPNYGYTF
TRBD2	.	TRBV6-5	TRBJ2-1	TGTGCCAGCAGTCGAGGACTAGGGGAGAATGAGCAGTTCTTC	CASSRGLGENEQFF
.	.	TRBV5-6	TRBJ2-7	TGTGCCAGCAGCCCAACAGCGGGTACCGATCAGTACTTC	CASSPTAGTDQYF
.	.	TRBV12-5	TRBJ2-1	TGTGCTAGTGGTTTATCGGCGGGCCGCCACAATGAGCAGTTCTTC	CASGLSAGRHNEQFF
TRBD1	.	TRBV19	TRBJ1-6	TGTGCCAGTAGCCGGACAGGGTTTGGTTCACCCCTCCACTTT	CASSRTGFGSPLHF
TRBD2	.	TRBV11-3	TRBJ2-2	TGTGCCAGCAGCTTGTCGGGAGGTCAAACCGGGGAGCTGTTTTTT	CASSLSGGQTGELFF
.	many	TRBV21-1	TRBJ2-5	TGTGCCAGCAGCCTCACGTGGTCTCGGCAGGGTTTTTATGGTACTCGGGCCGAGACCCAGTACTTC	CASSLTWSRQGFYGTRAETQYF
TRBD2	.	TRBV19	TRBJ2-1	TGTGCCAGTACACTAGCGGGAAAGGGAAATGAGCAGTTCTTC	CASTLAGKGNEQFF
.	few	TRBV5-4	TRBJ1-6	TGTGCCAGCAGCGTGCAGGGTGGCCTTTCACCCCTCCACTTT	CASSVQGGLSPLHF
.	.	TRBV7-6	TRBJ2-3	TGTGCCAGCAGCTTAGATCAGGGGCAAACAGATACGCAGTATTTT	CASSLDQGQTDTQYF
TRBD1	few	TRBV30	TRBJ1-5	TGTGCCTGGAAGCAGGGGGCCAATCAGCCCCAGCATTTT	CAWKQGANQPQHF
TRBD1	.	TRBV14	TRBJ2-7	TGTGCCAGCAGCGAGTACAGGGGGCTCAACGAGCAGTACTTC	CASSEYRGLNEQYF
.	once	TRBV5-4	TRBJ2-7	TGTGCCAGCACCACGACGGGACAATCCTACGAGCAGTACTTC	CASTTTGQSYEQYF
TRBD1	.	TRBV5-1	TRBJ2-2	TGCGCCAGCAGCCCCAGGACAGGGAACACCGGGGAGCTGTTTTTT	CASSPRTGNTGELFF
.	.	TRBV7-2	TRBJ1-3	TGTGCCACACGGGGGGATGGAAACACCATATATTTT	CATRGDGNTIYF